The rows below give T cell receptor beta chains drawn from one sample of a study of cytomegalovirus exposure and HLA in healthy donors. TCRdb's table, derived via immunoSEQ multiplex PCR, lists solely in-frame clones and lacks some. In total, the table holds 180,000 or so clones. Input material: PBMCs. The origin of the receptors is a boy between 5 and 17 years old in good health and CMV-seronegative. Both conserved end residues are part of each CDR3. Each record gives: V gene, J gene, D gene, CDR3 DNA, CDR3 protein. The D gene is left open where the match is weak.

>TRBV4-2|TRBJ1-3|-
TGTGCCAGCAGCCGCTCAGGACCGGGACCCAGGGGTGGAAACACCATATATTTT
CASSRSGPGPRGGNTIYF
>TRBV11-2|TRBJ1-3|-
TGTGCCAGCAGCTTAGATTGGGTCCGGCGGGGACTCGGAAACACCATATATTTT
CASSLDWVRRGLGNTIYF
>TRBV21-1|TRBJ2-3|-
TGTGCCAGCAGCACAGACTGGGACAGGCGAAGCACAGATACGCAGTATTTT
CASSTDWDRRSTDTQYF
>TRBV6-1|TRBJ2-5|TRBD2
TGTGCCAGCAGTGACAGACTAGCGGGGGGGCCTCGCTACGAGCAATACTTC
CASSDRLAGGPRYEQYF
>TRBV5-1|TRBJ2-4|-
TGCGCCAGCCCCACAAAAAAAAACATTCAGTACTTC
CASPTKKNIQYF
>TRBV19|TRBJ1-4|-
TGTGCCAGTAGTATCTTAGGGACAACAACTAATGAAAAACTGTTTTTT
CASSILGTTTNEKLFF
>TRBV27|TRBJ1-1|-
TGTGCCAGCAGTTTCCTACAGGGTGAAGCTTTCTTT
CASSFLQGEAFF
>TRBV6-1|TRBJ1-6|-
TGTGCCAGCAGTGATCCTTGGACACTGGAAATGGCACCCCTCCACTTT
CASSDPWTLEMAPLHF
>TRBV27|TRBJ2-3|TRBD2
TGTGCCAGCAGTTTAGTGCTAGCGGGGGGGCCGGGAAGAGATACGCAGTATTTT
CASSLVLAGGPGRDTQYF
>TRBV21-1|TRBJ2-5|-
TGTGCCAGCAGCAAAGCCGCGGGGGCGGGGGGCCCGGGGGTGGAGACCCAGTACTTC
CASSKAAGAGGPGVETQYF
>TRBV7-2|TRBJ2-7|-
TGTGCCAGCAGCTTAGATGGAGGGATGTCCTACGAGCAGTACTTC
CASSLDGGMSYEQYF
>TRBV19|TRBJ2-7|TRBD1
TGTGCCAGCAGTATTAGCCCCGGACAGGGACTCTACGAGCAGTACTTC
CASSISPGQGLYEQYF
>TRBV10-2|TRBJ2-2|TRBD2
TGCGCCAGCAGTGAATTCCCTAGCGGGGGGGCCGCCGGGGAGCTGTTTTTT
CASSEFPSGGAAGELFF
>TRBV7-2|TRBJ2-7|TRBD2
TGTGCCAGCAGCTTAACCTACGGACTAGCGGGGGGCTACGAGCAGTACTTC
CASSLTYGLAGGYEQYF
>TRBV10-3|TRBJ1-4|-
TGTGCCATCAGTGGACAGAGTAATGAAAAACTGTTTTTT
CAISGQSNEKLFF
>TRBV5-4|TRBJ2-3|-
TGTGCCAGCAGCTTGGCTGGGGCCGGTACAGATACGCAGTATTTT
CASSLAGAGTDTQYF
>TRBV28|TRBJ1-3|-
TGTGCCAGCAGTTTATCTCCTAGCTCTGGAAACACCATATATTTT
CASSLSPSSGNTIYF
>TRBV9|TRBJ2-7|TRBD1
TGTGCCAGCAGCGTAGAGACAGGGGGAGCATACGAGCAGTACTTC
CASSVETGGAYEQYF
>TRBV28|TRBJ1-1|-
TGTGCCAGCAGTTATAGGGGTACTGAAGCTTTCTTT
CASSYRGTEAFF
>TRBV19|TRBJ2-7|-
TGTGCCAGTAGTATCGCCGACGGGAGCTCCTACGAGCAGTACTTC
CASSIADGSSYEQYF
>TRBV4-1|TRBJ1-6|TRBD1
TGCGCCAGCAGCCAAGAAGGACAGGGCGGGCACCTCCACTTT
CASSQEGQGGHLHF